This T cell receptor (beta chain) stems from a study of blood T cell repertoires in COVID-19. Study at large: The United States, Italy and Spain supplied acute and convalescent COVID-19 samples. PBMCs, B-cell-depleted T cells, or T cells were the source of the cDNA or gDNA that made up the material.

How the authors handled the data: Using reference gene primer amplification, nucleated cell counts were estimated. Sequencing was performed with immunoSEQ multiplex PCR; in TCRdb, only in-frame clones are kept and a portion is missing. The V and J calls and clone size come from that table; D and trimming were worked out from the DNA. Of hundreds of thousands of clones detected, about 90% appear once; the ten largest clones hold more than 0.7%. This clone has just a few counts. Seattle cases were enrolled at active infection and followed longitudinally. The germline V and J ends were trimmed by 3 bases and 1 base, with 10 bases remaining between them. The germline gives CDR1 SEHNR, CDR2 FQNEAQ (reference sequence). The CDR3 totals 14 residues.

This receptor was identified in a man in his sixties with COVID-19, enrolled during active disease. The specimen sequenced was peripheral blood. The chain employs TRBV7-9 and TRBJ2-7; tentative D call: TRBD1 (5 bases). The CDR3 DNA reads TGTGCCAGCAGCTTCTCAGGGTTATCCTACGAGCAGTACTTC. This sequence encodes CASSFSGLSYEQYF.